This TCR beta chain was identified in a study of T cells in localized non-small cell lung cancer. Whole-study results and caveats: Elevated blood T cell density was associated with longer overall survival. Only one tumor region went through sequencing, so heterogeneity may still be there. Adjacent uninvolved lung tissue had the highest T cell clonality, exceeding tumor. Adjacent lung tissue had a median around 50 of the top 100 clones found in the tumor.

Data came from immunoSEQ multiplex PCR; TCRdb stores just in-frame clones and leaves some out. The sample contains 70,000 or so clones, around 84% of which appear only once. This clone was seen just once. The antigen remains unidentified. The CDR3 runs 16 residues. The germline V and J ends were trimmed by 0 bases and 0 bases, with 12 bases remaining between them. Germline CDR1 LNHNV, CDR2 YYDKDF (reference sequence). This TCR came from a female donor over 55 with stage I lung adenocarcinoma. V gene TRBV15 combines with J gene TRBJ2-7; weak D call: TRBD1 (5 bases). Sequenced here: peripheral blood, sampled before any cancer treatment. Written as DNA, the CDR3 is TGTGCCACCAGCAGAGATTACGCCCAGGGCTCCTACGAGCAGTACTTC. It is translated as CATSRDYAQGSYEQYF.